Listed here is a single T cell receptor beta chain. Antigen unknown. Researchers used the Oncomine TCR Beta short-read assay to sequence DNA from cultured CD4+ T cells. One entry per CDR3 protein, called by TCRdb with MiXCR from the PCR reads. The data contain tens of thousands of distinct CDR3 sequences, less than 35% of them singletons. The V end was cut by 3 bases, the J end by 1 base, with 11 bases between. Germline values: CDR1 DFQATT, CDR2 SNEGSKA (reference sequence). The CDR3 has 14 residues. These data come from a study of vaccination and CD4 T cells after COVID-19. Time point specified: late sampling 161 to 241 days after vaccination in a few convalescent patients. The sample's treatment: approximately 11-day PBMC culture with coronavirus spike peptide pools or control peptides (ViraFEST assay).

The source was CD4+ T cells from blood, cultured in vitro, collected about 7 months after SARS-CoV-2 vaccination. The sequence came from a human donor who had recovered from COVID-19. V and J are TRBV20-1 and TRBJ2-3, with a weak D call TRBD2 (5 bases). This CDR3 is CSASREYGTDTQYF. DNA of the CDR3: TGCAGTGCTAGTCGGGAATATGGCACAGATACGCAGTATTTT.